This T cell receptor (beta chain) was captured by sequencing in a study of blood T cell repertoires in COVID-19. Per the authors' pipeline: From reference gene primer amplification, estimates of nucleated cell counts were derived. The method was immunoSEQ multiplex PCR; TCRdb's version includes in-frame clones alone and lacks a portion of them. The DNA was the basis for D and trimming; V, J and clone size are from that table. The sample has some 86,000 clones; about 85% are singletons. From germline, CDR1 is SNHLY and CDR2 FYNNEI. Trimming pared 7 bases from V and 9 bases from J, leaving 16 bases between. The length of the CDR3 is 13 residues.

The chain has TRBV2 and TRBJ2-1; D is ambiguous. The material sequenced was peripheral blood. This clonotype was obtained from a woman in her 70s with acute or convalescent COVID-19. In DNA form, the CDR3 reads TGTGCCAGCACACTTCCACTGTTCGTTGAGCAGTTCTTC. Translation: CASTLPLFVEQFF.